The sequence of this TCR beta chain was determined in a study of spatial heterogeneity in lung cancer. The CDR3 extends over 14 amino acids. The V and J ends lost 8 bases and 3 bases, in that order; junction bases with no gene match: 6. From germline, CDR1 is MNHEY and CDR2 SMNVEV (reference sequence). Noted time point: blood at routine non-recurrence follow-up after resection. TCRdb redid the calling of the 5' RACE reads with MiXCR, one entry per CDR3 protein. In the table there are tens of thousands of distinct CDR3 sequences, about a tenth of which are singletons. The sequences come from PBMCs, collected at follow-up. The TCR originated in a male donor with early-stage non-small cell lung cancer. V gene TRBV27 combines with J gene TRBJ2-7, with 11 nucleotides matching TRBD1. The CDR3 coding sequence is TGTGCCAGCGGCTCCGGGACAGGGGGCTACGAGCAGTACTTC. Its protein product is CASGSGTGGYEQYF.